This passage covers 28 T cell receptor beta chains from one sample sequenced in a study of T cells after yellow fever vaccination. TCRdb re-derived calls from the 5' RACE reads in MiXCR, one entry per CDR3 protein. The repertoire holds under 400,000 distinct CDR3 sequences, with roughly an eighth as singletons. Sequences were derived from CD4+ T cells sorted from PBMCs, sampled 15 days after the yellow fever booster vaccination. These receptors were collected from a man between 18 and 35 years old who received the YFV17D yellow fever vaccine.

The V gene is TRBV20-1, the J gene TRBJ2-5; 9 bases align to TRBD2. V lost 1 base to trimming and J lost 5 bases; unmatched junction nucleotides: 8. CDR1 and CDR2 (germline): DFQATT, SNEGSKA (reference sequence). This CDR3 region has 15 residues. The CDR3 sequence: CSARVSGGPGETQYF. The DNA for the CDR3 is TGCAGTGCTAGAGTGAGCGGGGGGCCGGGGGAGACCCAGTACTTC.

The count of this clonotype is one. This rearrangement joins TRBV7-9 to TRBJ1-1; D remains ambiguous. Trimming left V 4 bases short and J 0 bases short, with 15 bases between. This CDR3 has 16 amino acids. The germline V gene has CDR1 SEHNR and CDR2 FQNEAQ (reference sequence). The CDR3 loop reads CASSSATFHMNTEAFF. The CDR3 DNA reads as TGTGCCAGCAGCTCAGCAACCTTTCACATGAACACTGAAGCTTTCTTT.

The chain is built from TRBV15 and TRBJ2-1; 9 bases map to TRBD2. This CDR3 is built from 15 residues. The germline gives CDR1 LNHNV, CDR2 YYDKDF (reference sequence). V was pared by 3 bases and J by 7 bases, with 7 bases of the junction left unmatched. CDR3 coding DNA: TGTGCCACCAGCAGTCGGAGCGGGGGGAGGAATGAGCAGTTCTTC. It translates to CATSSRSGGRNEQFF.

This clonotype was seen a few times. The genes are TRBV28 and TRBJ2-7; TRBD2 matches 7 bases. This CDR3 has 12 amino acids. CDR1 is MDHEN, CDR2 SYDVKM, per germline. The V gene end was trimmed by 6 bases and the J gene end by 4 bases; junction bases not matched to a gene: 3. The CDR3 loop is CASSTGGYEQYV. The CDR3 nucleotides are TGTGCCAGCAGCACCGGGGGGTACGAGCAGTACGTC.

This clonotype was detected only a few times. V usage is TRBV5-4 and J usage is TRBJ1-2; possibly TRBD1 for D (6 bases). Germline V lookup: CDR1 SGHNT, CDR2 YYREEE (reference sequence). CDR3 length: 14 residues. The V end was cut by 3 bases, the J end by 6 bases, with 15 bases between. The CDR3 loop is CASSSDLQGHGYTF. In nucleotides, the CDR3 is TGTGCCAGCAGCTCGGACCTACAGGGACATGGCTACACCTTC.

This clonotype showed up just a few times. The chain joins TRBV5-1 to TRBJ2-3, with 8 bases matching TRBD1. Germline CDR1 and CDR2: SGHRS and YFSETQ. This CDR3 is built from 16 residues. V was pared by 3 bases and J by 4 bases, with 10 bases of the junction left unmatched. The CDR3 region is CASSSLQGDWADTQYF. The CDR3 DNA follows: TGCGCCAGCAGCTCCTTACAGGGGGATTGGGCAGATACGCAGTATTTT.

The CDR3 spells CASSPETQGSAPLHF. CDR3 nucleotides: TGTGCCAGCTCACCAGAGACACAGGGTAGTGCGCCCCTCCACTTT. The rearrangement links TRBV18 to TRBJ1-6, with a possible D match to TRBD1 (6 bases). Trimming left V 2 bases short and J 13 bases short, with 18 bases between. The CDR3 spans 15 residues. Germline V gene data show CDR1 as KGHSH and CDR2 as LQKENI. Looking up the rest from reference TRBV18 and TRBJ1-6 gives the full variable domain: NAGVMQNPRHLVRRRGQEARLRCSPMKGHSHVYWYRQLPEEGLKFMVYLQKENIIDESGMPKERFSAEFPKEGPSILRIQQVVRGDSAAYFCASSPETQGSAPLHFGNGTRLTVT.

This clonotype occurred many times. The genes are TRBV29-1 and TRBJ1-1; TRBD1 agrees at 7 bases. V gave up 7 bases and J gave up 0 bases; unmatched junction bases: 5. The length of the CDR3 is 13 residues. Looked up from germline, CDR1 is SQVTM and CDR2 is ANQGSEA. CDR3 bases: TGCAGCGCAGCACAGGGGCTGAACACTGAAGCTTTCTTT. Its protein product is CSAAQGLNTEAFF.

This clonotype was detected many times. The chain combines TRBV18 with TRBJ1-5; 9 nucleotides match TRBD1. The ends lost 4 bases at V and 7 bases at J; junction bases unmatched: 5. CDR3 length: 14 residues. Germline V CDR1 and CDR2: KGHSH, LQKENI. The CDR3 coding sequence is TGTGCCAGCTCACGGGACAGGGAATCGCAGCCCCAGCATTTT. It encodes CASSRDRESQPQHF.

The table lists this clonotype with a few counts. This chain uses TRBV20-1 with TRBJ2-3, with TRBD2 identical over 9 bases. CDR1 DFQATT and CDR2 SNEGSKA come from the germline V gene (reference sequence). The ends lost 5 bases at V and 2 bases at J; junction bases unmatched: 5. CDR3 length: 14 residues. DNA for the CDR3: TGCAGTGCTCCTCTAGCGGGGAACACAGATACGCAGTATTTT. It codes for CSAPLAGNTDTQYF.

This clonotype showed up just a few times. DNA of the CDR3: TGTGCCAGCAGCCAAGTGTGGAGGGCGGGGGAGCTGTTTTTT. Its translation: CASSQVWRAGELFF. The genes are TRBV7-2 and TRBJ2-2, with D maybe TRBD2 (6 bases). Per germline, CDR1 SGHTA and CDR2 FQGNSA. The CDR3 is 14 amino acids. Trimming took off 5 bases at V and 8 bases at J, with 15 bases between the two ends.

Many counts were recorded for this clonotype. The CDR3, as DNA: TGTGCCAGCAGCTTAGTCGAATGGGGTCGGAATGAGCAGTTCTTC. Translation: CASSLVEWGRNEQFF. V is TRBV7-2 and J is TRBJ2-1; no firm D call. V was pared by 1 base and J by 7 bases, with 14 bases between. The CDR3 extends over 15 amino acids. The germline V gene encodes CDR1 SGHTA and CDR2 FQGNSA.

This clonotype was observed a handful of times. V usage is TRBV7-2 and J usage is TRBJ2-1; a weak D match, TRBD1 (6 bases). Germline-derived CDR1 and CDR2 are SGHTA and FQGNSA. There are 15 residues in the CDR3. The V gene lost 5 bases and the J gene lost 3 bases, with 14 bases spanning the gap. In nucleotides, the CDR3 is TGTGCCAGCAGCCCGGACAGTCTCTACTACAATGAGCAGTTCTTC. This sequence encodes CASSPDSLYYNEQFF.

This clonotype has a handful of counts. The chain uses TRBV15 and TRBJ1-1; D is unresolved. The CDR3 loop spans 15 amino acids. CDR1 is LNHNV, CDR2 YYDKDF, per germline (reference sequence). V was pared by 1 base and J by 2 bases, with 11 bases between. The CDR3 nucleotides are TGTGCCACCAGCAGAGGACCAACAGAAAACACTGAAGCTTTCTTT. It translates to CATSRGPTENTEAFF. Filled out from reference TRBV15 and TRBJ1-1, the complete variable domain reads DAMVIQNPRYQVTQFGKPVTLSCSQTLNHNVMYWYQQKSSQAPKLLFHYYDKDFNNEADTPDNFQSRRPNTSFCFLDIRSPGLGDTAMYLCATSRGPTENTEAFFGQGTRLTVV.

This clonotype was seen a handful of times. The V call is TRBV5-1, the J call TRBJ2-5, with TRBD2 as a possible D gene (6 bases). Deletions cut 6 bases from V and 5 bases from J, with 14 bases between. This CDR3 has 13 amino acids. Germline lookup yields CDR1 SGHRS and CDR2 YFSETQ. CDR3 amino acids: CASTLGGAETQYF. The CDR3 nucleotides are TGCGCCAGCACGTTGGGAGGAGCTGAGACCCAGTACTTC.

In this sample, this clonotype turned up a few times. The V and J genes are TRBV18 and TRBJ2-3; 15 positions agree with TRBD2. V lost 3 bases, J lost 4 bases, and 5 bases stayed unmatched. The CDR3 has 17 amino acids. In germline, CDR1 is KGHSH, CDR2 LQKENI. CDR3 bases: TGTGCCAGCTCACCCCGGACTAGCGGGGGGGCATCAGATACGCAGTATTTT. Amino acid sequence: CASSPRTSGGASDTQYF.

This clonotype was seen many times. The V call is TRBV6-4, the J call TRBJ2-3; 10 bases are shared with TRBD2. The CDR3 is made up of 15 amino acids. Per germline, CDR1 MRHNA and CDR2 SNTAGT. With V trimmed by 0 bases and J by 4 bases, 1 base remained unmatched. The CDR3, as DNA: TGTGCCAGCAGTGACTCGAGCGGGGGGGCAGATACGCAGTATTTT. Its protein is CASSDSSGGADTQYF.

This clonotype was observed a handful of times. The V gene is TRBV29-1, the J gene TRBJ1-3; the D is unclear. In germline, CDR1 is SQVTM, CDR2 ANQGSEA. The CDR3 sequence is 14 residues long. V was clipped by 4 bases and J by 0 bases, with 10 bases between them. The CDR3 DNA reads TGCAGCGTTGCGGGCCTTCACTCTGGAAACACCATATATTTT. Translated, it gives CSVAGLHSGNTIYF.

In this sample, this clonotype turned up a few times. Here the CDR3 reads CASSLSTTYQETQYF. As DNA, the CDR3 is TGTGCCAGCAGCTTATCTACTACGTACCAAGAGACCCAGTACTTC. This chain links TRBV7-2 with TRBJ2-5; no clear D. The ends were cut back, 2 bases at V and 0 bases at J, with 10 bases in the middle. CDR1 is SGHTA and CDR2 is FQGNSA in the germline V gene. CDR3 length: 15 residues.

Only a few counts were recorded for this clonotype. CDR3 nucleotide sequence: TGTGCCAGCAGTTTAGCTAGCGGGACCAGCTCCTACGAGCAGTACTTC. Residues: CASSLASGTSSYEQYF. The chain recombines TRBV12-3 or TRBV12-4 with TRBJ2-7; 8 nucleotides align to TRBD2. CDR3 length: 16 amino acids. Trimming took 0 bases from V and 0 from J; bases not matched to a gene: 4.

This clonotype has just a few counts. The CDR3 here is CASSQAVRDRTQYF. CDR3 DNA sequence: TGTGCCAGCAGCCAAGCGGTACGGGACCGTACGCAGTATTTT. This chain links TRBV4-2 with TRBJ2-3; D could derive from TRBD1 or TRBD2 (5 bases each). The CDR3 is 14 amino acids. V was shortened by 1 base and J by 8 bases, with 13 bases between the two germline ends. Germline-derived CDR1 and CDR2 are LGHNA and YNFKEQ.

This rearrangement joins TRBV5-1 to TRBJ2-1, with a possible D match to TRBD1 (6 bases). V was pared by 5 bases and J by 5 bases, with 23 bases between. The CDR3 is 17 amino acids. Germline V gene data show CDR1 as SGHRS and CDR2 as YFSETQ. The DNA of the CDR3 is TGCGCCAGCAGACTATCGGGACACTCGAGGGTCCACAATGAGCAGTTCTTC. This sequence encodes CASRLSGHSRVHNEQFF.

A few counts support this clonotype. V usage is TRBV5-1 and J usage is TRBJ2-1; 15 bases fit TRBD2. CDR1 SGHRS and CDR2 YFSETQ come from the germline V gene. This CDR3 spans 16 amino acids. J lost 10 bases, V lost 4 bases, and 9 bases had no gene match. The CDR3 reads CASSPRTSGGAWEQFF. CDR3 DNA sequence: TGCGCCAGCAGCCCCCGGACTAGCGGGGGGGCTTGGGAGCAGTTCTTC.

This chain connects TRBV4-3 to TRBJ2-2; 8 bases align to TRBD1. The germline gives CDR1 LGHNA, CDR2 YSLEER. The CDR3 loop spans 17 amino acids. V lost 3 bases, J lost 1 base, and 7 bases stayed unmatched. The CDR3 coding sequence is TGCGCCAGCAGCCAGGCCGGACAGGGCGGGAACACCGGGGAGCTGTTTTTT. The encoded protein is CASSQAGQGGNTGELFF.

This clonotype has only a few counts. The chain couples TRBV12-3 or TRBV12-4 to TRBJ1-2, with D possibly being TRBD1 (6 bases). CDR3 length: 14 amino acids. V was clipped by 5 bases and J by 5 bases, with 15 bases between them. Here the CDR3 reads CASSETGRSYGYTF. The CDR3 DNA reads TGTGCCAGCAGTGAAACAGGGAGGTCATATGGCTACACCTTC.

The V call is TRBV5-1, the J call TRBJ2-3, with TRBD2 matching 13 bases. The CDR3 runs to 17 residues. With V trimmed by 1 base and J by 1 base, 3 bases remained unmatched. Germline CDR1 SGHRS, CDR2 YFSETQ. CDR3 amino acids: CASSLLGTSGGTDTQYF. CDR3 sequence (DNA): TGCGCCAGCAGCTTGCTCGGGACTAGCGGGGGCACAGATACGCAGTATTTT.

The chain combines TRBV6-2 or TRBV6-3 with TRBJ2-1, with 7 positions matching TRBD1. Germline CDR1 reads MNHEY; CDR2 reads SVGEGT. V lost 2 bases and J lost 6; bases outside the gene matches: 4. The CDR3 runs 14 residues. The CDR3 DNA is TGTGCCAGCAGTTACATATACAGGGGCAATGAGCAGTTCTTC. It codes for CASSYIYRGNEQFF.

This clonotype was detected only a few times. This chain joins TRBV6-2 or TRBV6-3 and TRBJ1-6; D is perhaps TRBD1 (6 bases). The germline CDR1 and CDR2 sequences are MNHEY and SVGEGT. The ends were cut back, 5 bases at V and 9 bases at J, with 23 bases in the middle. This CDR3 contains 17 residues. The CDR3 nucleotides read TGTGCCAGCAGTCCCCACCGGGACACCTACCGGGGTTCACCCCTCCACTTT. Its translation is CASSPHRDTYRGSPLHF.